A selection of T cell receptor beta chains follows, all from one sample in a study of OX40 agonist ivuxolimab in advanced cancers. Measured with immunoSEQ multiplex PCR; TCRdb has only the in-frame clones, and not every one. The sample contains 70,000 to 80,000 clones, 70% to 90% of which appear only once. The source material was CD4+ or CD8+ T cells sorted from blood, sampled in a trial of the OX40 agonist ivuxolimab. These receptors were obtained from an adult with an advanced solid tumor such as melanoma, head and neck, liver or kidney cancer. Each CDR3 is given with its conserved first and last residue. The D gene is left open where the match is weak. For some rows the clone size is stated as once, few or many, or as a class when expanded; others skip it.

j_call d_call clone_size v_call cdr3_aa cdr3_nt
TRBJ2-3 - - TRBV19 CASSIYHRSTDTQYF TGTGCCAGTAGTATCTATCACCGCAGCACAGATACGCAGTATTTT
TRBJ2-1 - - TRBV7-7 CASSPGGGVEQFF TGTGCCAGCAGCCCAGGGGGGGGCGTTGAGCAGTTCTTC
TRBJ2-7 - - TRBV21-1 CASSKTSGSSYEQYF TGTGCCAGCAGCAAGACTAGCGGGTCCTCCTACGAGCAGTACTTC
TRBJ1-1 - - TRBV7-2 CASSERWTEAFF TGTGCCAGCAGCGAAAGGTGGACTGAAGCTTTCTTT
TRBJ1-2 - - TRBV12-5 CASGLVAQDGYTF TGTGCTAGTGGTTTGGTAGCCCAGGATGGCTACACCTTC
TRBJ2-7 TRBD1 once TRBV7-2 CASSTGQGNSYEQYF TGTGCCAGCAGTACGGGACAGGGGAACTCCTACGAGCAGTACTTC
TRBJ1-2 - few TRBV10-3 CAISRTVQVIYGYTF TGTGCCATCAGCAGGACAGTCCAGGTGATCTATGGCTACACCTTC
TRBJ2-1 TRBD1 few TRBV19 CASSIDGQAYNEQFF TGTGCCAGTAGTATAGACGGACAGGCCTACAATGAGCAGTTCTTC
TRBJ2-1 - - TRBV30 CAWSAQGTEQFF TGTGCCTGGAGTGCCCAGGGGACTGAGCAGTTCTTC
TRBJ1-1 - - TRBV7-9 CASSTSGGTEAFF TGTGCCAGCAGCACTAGTGGAGGCACTGAAGCTTTCTTT
TRBJ1-1 - few TRBV30 CASERVGKTEAFF TGTGCCTCGGAAAGAGTTGGGAAAACTGAAGCTTTCTTT
TRBJ2-1 TRBD1 - TRBV2 CAGGQGVGEQFF TGTGCCGGGGGACAGGGGGTGGGTGAGCAGTTCTTC
TRBJ2-5 - - TRBV15 CATSRDYQLRETQYF TGTGCCACCAGCAGAGATTACCAGTTACGAGAGACCCAGTACTTC
TRBJ2-2 TRBD2 - TRBV2 CASIMGLAGAAGELFF TGTGCCAGCATTATGGGACTAGCGGGAGCGGCCGGGGAGCTGTTTTTT
TRBJ2-1 - - TRBV5-4 CASSNGGVRVVEQFF TGTGCCAGCAGCAACGGCGGTGTCAGGGTAGTTGAGCAGTTCTTC
TRBJ2-1 TRBD2 - TRBV7-2 CASRLSGTTYNEQFF TGTGCCAGCAGATTGTCCGGGACTACCTACAATGAGCAGTTCTTC
TRBJ2-1 TRBD2 - TRBV5-1 CASSSTSGSSNEQFF TGCGCCAGCAGCTCTACTAGCGGGAGCAGCAATGAGCAGTTCTTC
TRBJ2-1 TRBD2 - TRBV11-2 CASSFSLAGGVEQFF TGTGCCAGCAGCTTCTCGCTAGCGGGAGGGGTTGAGCAGTTCTTC
TRBJ2-1 - once TRBV14 CASSQIVGAIRNEQFF TGTGCCAGCAGCCAAATTGTGGGGGCCATACGCAATGAGCAGTTCTTC
TRBJ2-2 TRBD2 - TRBV10-3 CATRLAATGELFF TGTGCCACCCGACTAGCGGCCACCGGGGAGCTGTTTTTT